This T cell receptor beta chain came from a study of cytomegalovirus exposure and HLA in healthy donors. About the study: Of the donors genotyped, approximately 430 in all, about 80% fell in the Caucasian-associated ancestry cluster.

Regarding this clone: No antigen is known for it.

Broader study findings: In a later analysis, specific HLA alleles were associated with some 16,000 TCR beta sequences at a 0.05 false discovery rate.

CMV serostatus was not recorded for this donor. The length of the CDR3 is 14 residues. The V and J ends lost 5 bases and 1 base, in that order; junction bases with no gene match: 4. Germline V CDR1 and CDR2: SNHLY, FYNNEI. PCR primers comprised 60 Vbeta and 13 Jbeta primers. TCRdb keeps only in-frame clones here, not all; method: immunoSEQ multiplex PCR. The table includes about 130,000 clones, about three quarters detected once. This clonotype was sampled from a human donor in good health. The sequencing sample was made of PBMCs. The genes are TRBV2 and TRBJ2-7; 8 bases are a match to TRBD1. The CDR3 reads CASSKDRGSYEQYF. The CDR3, as DNA: TGTGCCAGCAGTAAAGACAGGGGTTCCTACGAGCAGTACTTC.